This TCR beta chain was observed in a study of blood T cell repertoires in COVID-19. Study background: PBMCs, B-cell-depleted T cells, or T cells were the source of the cDNA or gDNA that made up the material.

In the authors' workflow: Amplification of reference gene primers was used by the study to estimate nucleated cell counts. Assay: immunoSEQ multiplex PCR; the TCRdb copy retains only in-frame clones and omits some. V and J calls and clone size come straight from that table; D and trimming were deduced from the DNA. This sample has over 250,000 clones, with around 84% found just once. Seattle-derived patients entered the study during active infection and were followed longitudinally. Germline-derived CDR1 and CDR2 are SGHRS and YFSETQ. This CDR3 is 19 amino acids long. Trimming removed 2 bases from V and 2 bases from J; junction bases left unmatched: 16.

The TCR comes from a human donor with COVID-19, enrolled during active disease. The donor label of this sample is uncertain. The chain couples TRBV5-1 to TRBJ2-3; 8 nucleotides match TRBD2. The sample was peripheral blood. The DNA of the CDR3 is TGCGCCAGCAGCTTTGCGGGGGGATCCGGAGGGCCTGACACAGATACGCAGTATTTT. This encodes CASSFAGGSGGPDTDTQYF.